This T cell receptor (beta chain) was found in a study of T cell repertoires in cytomegalovirus infection. Each CDR3 protein is one row after TCRdb ran MiXCR on the reads. Of roughly 300,000 distinct CDR3 sequences in the sample, more than 8% were seen once. CDR3 length: 14 amino acids. Germline values: CDR1 LNHDA, CDR2 SQIVND (reference sequence). V dropped 6 bases and J dropped 1 base, with 12 bases sitting between them. The study, taken as a whole, reports: HLA-C-restricted CMV-specific TCR beta clonotypes were dominant in the ex vivo response.

This clonotype was found a few times. Its antigen is undetermined. This clonotype was sampled from a human donor in good health (CMV status not recorded). Some clones in this sample may be carry-over from other donors' samples. Material: PBMCs. The chain is built from TRBV19 and TRBJ1-1; unclear D gene. This CDR3 reads CASSFRTANTEAFF. In nucleotides, the CDR3 is TGTGCCAGTAGCTTCCGAACAGCGAACACTGAAGCTTTCTTT.